This T cell receptor (beta chain) stems from a study of T cell responses to AZD1222 COVID-19 vaccine. Study conclusions and caveats: The donors showed a predominance of white British ancestry and of females, with possible underestimation of clonal diversity. Every sample of the repertoires postdated the peak T cell response.

Worth noting for this clone: Antigen: not known.

This table comes from immunoSEQ multiplex PCR, and its TCRdb copy is limited to in-frame clones, with some not included. The sample has over 120,000 clones, 85% to 95% seen once. The CDR3 has 14 amino acids. The germline V and J ends were trimmed by 6 bases and 0 bases, with 11 bases remaining between them. Germline V gene sequence: CDR1 LNHDA, CDR2 SQIVND (reference sequence). The receptor's source is an adult in good health. The specimen comprised peripheral blood, sampled on day 0 of AZD1222 vaccination. The chain couples TRBV19 to TRBJ1-2; D gene unclear. The CDR3 coding sequence is TGTGCCAGTAGCGGTCCTACGACTAACTATGGCTACACCTTC. It codes for CASSGPTTNYGYTF.